This entry lists 28 T cell receptor beta chains sequenced from one sample in a study of cytomegalovirus exposure and HLA in healthy donors. The repertoire was sequenced with immunoSEQ multiplex PCR; TCRdb's copy has only in-frame clones and lacks some. This repertoire shows 150,000 to 200,000 clones, roughly 86% found once; its top ten account for roughly 1.6%. Sequencing was carried out using PBMCs. The receptors stem from a young woman in good health and CMV-seronegative.

This chain joins TRBV11-2 and TRBJ1-4; no clear D. The CDR3 runs 11 residues. The V end lost 3 bases, the J end lost 8 bases, and 4 bases lay between the germline ends. Germline V gene sequence: CDR1 SGHAT, CDR2 FQNNGV. Here the CDR3 reads CASSFGEKLFF. CDR3 in DNA: TGTGCCAGCAGCTTTGGCGAAAAACTGTTTTTT.

CDR3 residues: CASSVTGGQYNEQFF. The CDR3 DNA reads as TGTGCCAGCAGTGTTACGGGGGGGCAGTACAATGAGCAGTTCTTC. V usage is TRBV6-1 and J usage is TRBJ2-1; 8 bases fit TRBD2. The CDR3 has 15 amino acids. With V trimmed by 4 bases and J by 4 bases, 6 bases remained unmatched. Germline CDR1 reads MNHNS; CDR2 reads SASEGT.

The V call is TRBV5-6, the J call TRBJ2-7; 13 nucleotides line up with TRBD2. The CDR3 totals 17 residues. Germline CDR1 is SGHDT and CDR2 is YYEEEE. The junction had 10 bases not matched to a gene; V was cut back by 4 bases and J by 3 bases. CDR3 sequence reads: CASSAYWTSGSHYEQYF. In DNA, the CDR3 is TGTGCCAGCAGCGCATATTGGACTAGCGGGAGCCACTACGAGCAGTACTTC.

The CDR3 region is CASSYQGRNTEAFF. The CDR3 DNA reads TGTGCCAGCAGCTATCAGGGGCGGAACACTGAAGCTTTCTTT. V gene TRBV5-6 combines with J gene TRBJ1-1; the D gene is possibly TRBD1 (6 bases). This CDR3 has 14 residues. From germline, CDR1 is SGHDT and CDR2 YYEEEE. With 3 bases removed from V and 1 base from J, the gap between germline ends came to 10 bases.

As to this clone: Other DNA variants within this sample encode the same CDR3. V is TRBV6-5 and J is TRBJ1-5; unclear D gene. V was trimmed by 6 bases and J by 1 base, leaving 7 bases between them. There are 13 residues in the CDR3. CDR1 is MNHEY and CDR2 is SVGAGI in the germline V gene. The CDR3 sequence is CASRGGSNQPQHF. The CDR3, as DNA: TGTGCCAGCAGGGGAGGAAGCAATCAGCCCCAGCATTTT.

V gene TRBV4-2 combines with J gene TRBJ2-1; D ambiguous. V lost 0 bases and J lost 7, with 4 bases in between. The germline V gene has CDR1 LGHNA and CDR2 YNFKEQ. The CDR3 covers 12 residues. The CDR3 sequence is CASSQDQNEQFF. CDR3 nucleotides: TGTGCCAGCAGCCAAGATCAGAATGAGCAGTTCTTC.

V and J are TRBV5-1 and TRBJ1-2, with D perhaps matching TRBD1 (5 bases). Trimming left V 2 bases short and J 4 bases short, with 6 bases between. The CDR3 has 12 amino acids. Germline V CDR1 and CDR2: SGHRS, YFSETQ. DNA of the CDR3: TGCGCCAGCAGCTTTGACAGCTATGGCTACACCTTC. This encodes CASSFDSYGYTF.

This clone has just one count. This chain joins TRBV25-1 and TRBJ2-3, with 7 nucleotides matching TRBD1. Germline V lookup: CDR1 MGHDK, CDR2 SYGVNS. The CDR3 length is 16 residues. After removal of 5 bases from V and 3 bases from J, the junction contained 11 bases not matched to a gene. CDR3 amino acids: CASSPEPQGYTDTQYF. CDR3 nucleotides: TGTGCCAGCAGTCCCGAACCACAGGGGTATACAGATACGCAGTATTTT.

The genes are TRBV7-3 and TRBJ2-2; D possibly corresponds to TRBD2 (5 bases). There are 17 residues in the CDR3. Germline assignment: CDR1 SGHTA and CDR2 FQGTGA. Trimming cost V 2 bases and J 2 bases, with 15 bases left between them. This chain's CDR3 is CASSLGPIASNTGELFF. DNA of the CDR3: TGTGCCAGCAGCTTAGGCCCCATAGCGAGTAACACCGGGGAGCTGTTTTTT. Looking up the rest from reference TRBV7-3 and TRBJ2-2 gives the full variable domain: GAGVSQTPSNKVTEKGKYVELRCDPISGHTALYWYRQSLGQGPEFLIYFQGTGAADDSGLPNDRFFAVRPEGSVSTLKIQRTERGDSAVYLCASSLGPIASNTGELFFGEGSRLTVL.

The chain is built from TRBV7-9 and TRBJ1-5; weak D call: TRBD1 (5 bases). Germline V gene data show CDR1 as SEHNR and CDR2 as FQNEAQ (reference sequence). With 3 bases removed from V and 7 bases from J, the gap between germline ends came to 7 bases. The CDR3 contains 12 residues. In DNA, the CDR3 is TGTGCCAGCAGCTTCCCAGGGCAGCCCCAGCATTTT. This translates into CASSFPGQPQHF.

A few counts support this clone. CDR3: CASSVVAGQGFYEQYF. CDR3 in DNA: TGTGCCAGCAGCGTAGTGGCGGGACAGGGATTCTACGAGCAGTACTTC. The genes are TRBV9 and TRBJ2-7, with TRBD1 matching over 9 bases. Germline V CDR1 and CDR2: SGDLS, YYNGEE. V lost 0 bases and J lost 3; bases outside the gene matches: 7. The CDR3 is made up of 16 amino acids.

This sequence joins TRBV6-4 and TRBJ1-6, with 7 bases matching TRBD1. Germline CDR1 is MRHNA and CDR2 is SNTAGT. The CDR3 runs to 15 residues. With V trimmed by 6 bases and J by 9 bases, 11 bases remained unmatched. CDR3 sequence reads: CASRLYRGGSSPLHF. The DNA for the CDR3 is TGTGCCAGCAGACTCTACAGGGGAGGTAGTTCACCCCTCCACTTT.

This chain joins TRBV29-1 and TRBJ1-2; TRBD1 matches 9 bases. V shed 8 bases and J 6 bases; nucleotides not matched to a gene: 10. Germline V gives CDR1 SQVTM, CDR2 ANQGSEA. This CDR3 contains 13 residues. CDR3 in DNA: TGCAGCACCTCACTAGGGACAGGGAATGGCTACACCTTC. Translation gives CSTSLGTGNGYTF.

This chain joins TRBV2 and TRBJ2-1; 9 nucleotides agree with TRBD2. Germline values: CDR1 SNHLY, CDR2 FYNNEI. J was trimmed by 4 bases and V by 1 base; bases with no gene match: 2. This CDR3 region has 15 residues. The CDR3 reads CASSEVSGGYNEQFF. CDR3 nucleotides: TGTGCCAGCAGTGAAGTTAGCGGGGGTTACAATGAGCAGTTCTTC.

The V and J genes are TRBV18 and TRBJ2-5, with D possibly matching TRBD2 (6 bases). CDR1 and CDR2 from the germline V gene are KGHSH and LQKENI. V shed 3 bases and J shed 2 bases, with 10 bases lying between them. CDR3 length: 14 residues. CDR3 nucleotides: TGTGCCAGCTCACCCGGGACTCCTCAAGAGACCCAGTACTTC. Protein product: CASSPGTPQETQYF.

The sample holds one count of this clone. V and J are TRBV5-6 and TRBJ1-6, with 7 positions matching TRBD1. V trimming: 3 bases; J trimming: 6 bases; junction bases outside the gene matches: 6. The germline V gene has CDR1 SGHDT and CDR2 YYEEEE. This CDR3 spans 15 amino acids. CDR3 nucleotide sequence: TGTGCCAGCAGCTCCACAGGGGTGGTTAATTCACCCCTCCACTTT. Protein product: CASSSTGVVNSPLHF.

The rearrangement uses TRBV5-1 and TRBJ2-7; 9 positions agree with TRBD2. V trimming: 2 bases; J trimming: 1 base; junction bases outside the gene matches: 4. The length of the CDR3 is 15 residues. Per germline, CDR1 SGHRS and CDR2 YFSETQ. CDR3 loop: CASSFFSGGSYEQYF. The CDR3 coding sequence is TGCGCCAGCAGCTTTTTCAGCGGGGGGTCCTACGAGCAGTACTTC.

This chain joins TRBV5-4 and TRBJ2-7; 15 bases line up with TRBD2. With 4 bases clipped from V and 5 bases from J, the junction kept 10 bases outside the gene matches. The CDR3 has 17 amino acids. The germline CDR1 and CDR2 sequences are SGHNT and YYREEE (reference sequence). CDR3 nucleotides: TGTGCCAGCAGCCCCCATCGGACTAGCGGGAGGGCCAACGAGCAGTACTTC. Translation gives CASSPHRTSGRANEQYF.

The J gene is TRBJ1-1, the V gene TRBV7-2; the D is unclear. Germline CDR1 reads SGHTA; CDR2 reads FQGNSA. With 8 bases removed from V and 6 bases from J, the gap between germline ends came to 16 bases. CDR3 size: 13 residues. CDR3 DNA sequence: TGTGCCAGCCGCCGGCGGGAAGGCTCTGAAGCTTTCTTT. Its protein product is CASRRREGSEAFF.

By sample fraction, this clone is medium-sized (0.01 to 0.1%). The chain uses TRBV6-1 and TRBJ2-7; 11 nucleotides match TRBD1. The CDR3 runs to 15 residues. J lost 3 bases, V lost 1 base, and 2 bases had no gene match. The V gene's germline CDR1 is MNHNS and CDR2 SASEGT. Here the CDR3 DNA reads TGTGCCAGCAGTGAAGTCGGGACAGGGGGCTACGAGCAGTACTTC. Its protein is CASSEVGTGGYEQYF.

The gene calls are TRBV7-9 and TRBJ2-1; perhaps TRBD1 as D (7 bases). The CDR3 covers 16 residues. Between the trimmed V and J ends, which lost 3 bases and 6 bases, there was a span of 18 bases. The germline V gene has CDR1 SEHNR and CDR2 FQNEAQ (reference sequence). This CDR3 reads CASSLGAGTASNEQFF. The DNA of the CDR3 is TGTGCCAGCAGCTTGGGGGCGGGGACAGCCTCCAATGAGCAGTTCTTC.

The chain is built from TRBV11-2 and TRBJ2-7; no clear D gene. Germline CDR1 is SGHAT and CDR2 is FQNNGV. The CDR3 loop spans 15 amino acids. The V end was cut by 7 bases, the J end by 2 bases, with 18 bases between. As DNA, the CDR3 is TGTGCCAGCACCCAGAAATTAGGCGGTACCTACGAGCAGTACTTC. As protein: CASTQKLGGTYEQYF.

The V and J genes are TRBV19 and TRBJ1-1; 8 bases line up with TRBD1. V gave up 9 bases and J gave up 4 bases; unmatched junction bases: 4. Germline V gives CDR1 LNHDA, CDR2 SQIVND (reference sequence). The CDR3 loop spans 12 amino acids. CDR3 in amino acids: CASKTGGTEAFF. CDR3 coding DNA: TGTGCCAGCAAAACAGGGGGCACTGAAGCTTTCTTT.

The V call is TRBV5-6, the J call TRBJ1-2; maybe TRBD1 (5 bases). The CDR3 is 15 amino acids. Per the germline V gene, CDR1 is SGHDT and CDR2 is YYEEEE. Trimming took off 2 bases at V and 1 base at J, with 12 bases between the two ends. CDR3 nucleotide sequence: TGTGCCAGCAGCTTCCTGCCTCAGGGTAACTATGGCTACACCTTC. It is translated as CASSFLPQGNYGYTF.

This rearrangement joins TRBV30 to TRBJ2-3; tentative D call: TRBD2 (5 bases). The germline V and J ends were trimmed by 2 bases and 4 bases, with 7 bases remaining between them. Germline CDR1 is GTSNPN and CDR2 is SVGIG (reference sequence). The CDR3 runs to 12 residues. CDR3 sequence: CAWSFSADTQYF. The DNA for the CDR3 is TGTGCCTGGAGTTTTAGCGCAGATACGCAGTATTTT.

V is TRBV7-6 and J is TRBJ2-2; 8 bases are shared with TRBD2. CDR3 size: 13 residues. CDR1 is SGHVS, CDR2 FNYEAQ, per germline. The junction had 1 base not matched to a gene; V was cut back by 5 bases and J by 5 bases. This CDR3 reads CASSPGGTGELFF. CDR3 nucleotides: TGTGCCAGCAGCCCGGGGGGGACCGGGGAGCTGTTTTTT.

This chain uses TRBV4-1 with TRBJ2-1; the D gene is possibly TRBD2 (5 bases). This CDR3 is built from 13 residues. Trimming stripped 2 bases from V and 13 bases from J, with 15 bases between. In germline, CDR1 is MGHRA, CDR2 YSYEKL. The CDR3 DNA is TGCGCCAGCAGCCAAATGGACGGGATTAGCCAGTTCTTC. Amino acid sequence: CASSQMDGISQFF.

This clone was picked up one time. The chain employs TRBV18 and TRBJ1-5; TRBD1 agrees at 8 bases. Germline V gene lookup returns CDR1 KGHSH and CDR2 LQKENI. The CDR3 is made up of 15 amino acids. Trimming removed 3 bases from V and 7 bases from J; junction bases left unmatched: 8. The CDR3 region has the DNA TGTGCCAGCTCACCGATCGGACAGGGCGGACAGCCCCAGCATTTT. Amino acid sequence: CASSPIGQGGQPQHF.